These T cell receptor beta chains were read from a single sample in a study of early T cells in non-severe SARS-CoV-2 infection. Each CDR3 protein is one row after TCRdb ran MiXCR on the 5' RACE reads. The sample yields about 97,000 distinct CDR3 sequences, 11% seen once. Specimen: whole blood, collected at baseline. These receptors all stem from an adult who was a healthcare worker with PCR-confirmed SARS-CoV-2 infection or an uninfected control (not recorded which). Each CDR3 is given with its conserved first and last residue. The order of the fields is D gene, clone size, J gene, V gene, CDR3 protein, CDR3 DNA. A D gene is named only where the DNA matches it firmly. Clone sizes are given selectively: once, few, many, or a class where the clone is expanded.

>-|few|TRBJ1-1|TRBV3-1
CASSQQSRNTEAFF
TGTGCCAGCAGCCAACAAAGCCGGAACACTGAAGCTTTCTTT
>-|few|TRBJ2-7|TRBV9
CASSVGAGGLSSYEQYF
TGTGCCAGCAGCGTAGGGGCCGGCGGACTAAGTTCCTACGAGCAGTACTTC
>-|few|TRBJ2-3|TRBV12-3/TRBV12-4
CASSFGTKKTDTQYF
TGTGCCAGCAGTTTCGGGACAAAGAAAACAGATACGCAGTATTTT
>-|few|TRBJ2-6|TRBV30
CAWLKKGTGANVLTF
TGTGCCTGGCTTAAGAAGGGTACCGGGGCCAACGTCCTGACTTTC
>-|few|TRBJ1-6|TRBV7-8
CASSQPYRAYNSPLHF
TGTGCCAGCAGCCAACCCTACAGGGCGTATAATTCACCCCTCCACTTT
>-|-|TRBJ1-2|TRBV7-3
CASSLSAGEGYGYTF
TGTGCCAGCAGCTTAAGCGCAGGGGAAGGCTATGGCTACACCTTC
>-|-|TRBJ2-3|TRBV29-1
CSVEDLDRSTDTQYF
TGCAGCGTTGAAGATCTGGACCGAAGCACAGATACGCAGTATTTT
>-|-|TRBJ2-2|TRBV4-1
CASSHNRDTGELFF
TGCGCCAGCAGCCACAACAGAGACACCGGGGAGCTGTTTTTT
>-|-|TRBJ2-4|TRBV7-3
CASSLGTTGDIQYF
TGTGCCAGCAGCTTAGGGACAACGGGAGACATTCAGTACTTC
>-|many|TRBJ1-2|TRBV5-1
CASSLEGGAYGYTF
TGCGCCAGCAGCTTGGAAGGGGGAGCCTATGGCTACACCTTC
>-|many|TRBJ1-4|TRBV7-2
CASSPVGLTNEKLFF
TGTGCCAGCAGCCCTGTCGGGTTGACTAATGAAAAACTGTTTTTT
>-|many|TRBJ1-1|TRBV3-1
CASSQPGLNTEAFF
TGTGCCAGCAGCCAACCGGGGCTGAACACTGAAGCTTTCTTT
>TRBD1|many|TRBJ2-2|TRBV11-2
CASSYGTGVTGELFF
TGTGCCAGCAGCTATGGGACAGGGGTCACCGGGGAGCTGTTTTTT
>-|many|TRBJ2-1|TRBV5-1
CATSEAGSYNEQFF
TGCGCCACCAGCGAAGCCGGTTCCTACAATGAGCAGTTCTTC
>-|-|TRBJ2-7|TRBV4-3
CASSQDVGTRAYEQYF
TGCGCCAGCAGCCAAGACGTCGGGACGCGAGCCTACGAGCAGTACTTC
>-|-|TRBJ1-5|TRBV5-1
CASSLFTGGQPQHF
TGCGCCAGCAGCTTGTTTACAGGTGGACAGCCCCAGCATTTT
>TRBD1|many|TRBJ2-7|TRBV25-1
CASSGATGTDSYEQYF
TGTGCCAGCAGTGGGGCAACCGGGACAGACTCCTACGAGCAGTACTTC
>-|many|TRBJ2-7|TRBV6-5
CASSRAGNQLGHEQYF
TGTGCCAGCAGTCGTGCGGGGAATCAACTGGGCCACGAGCAGTACTTC
>-|many|TRBJ1-1|TRBV19
CASIQQGAANTEAFF
TGTGCCAGTATCCAACAGGGTGCGGCGAACACTGAAGCTTTCTTT
>-|many|TRBJ1-1|TRBV14
CASSQDIMLENTEAFF
TGTGCCAGCAGCCAAGATATCATGTTAGAGAACACTGAAGCTTTCTTT
>TRBD2|-|TRBJ2-3|TRBV20-1
CSARGRQGLASSSDTQYF
TGCAGTGCTAGAGGAAGGCAGGGACTAGCGAGTTCCTCAGATACGCAGTATTTT
>TRBD2|few|TRBJ2-1|TRBV20-1
CSAMTSGGFYNEQFF
TGCAGTGCCATGACTAGCGGGGGATTCTACAATGAGCAGTTCTTC
>-|few|TRBJ2-7|TRBV11-1
CASSRGIGGGEQYF
TGTGCCAGCAGCCGGGGCATCGGGGGTGGCGAGCAGTACTTC
>-|few|TRBJ2-7|TRBV20-1
CSARVRGDSYEQYF
TGCAGTGCTAGGGTCAGGGGGGATTCCTACGAGCAGTACTTC
>-|many|TRBJ2-1|TRBV30
CAWGYSGREQFF
TGTGCCTGGGGCTATAGCGGAAGGGAGCAGTTCTTC
>TRBD1|many|TRBJ1-1|TRBV5-6
CASSSQPGGPSEAFF
TGTGCCAGCAGCTCGCAACCAGGGGGCCCGTCTGAAGCTTTCTTT
>-|-|TRBJ2-2|TRBV3-1
CASSQVTGSTGELFF
TGTGCCAGCAGCCAAGTCACCGGGTCCACCGGGGAGCTGTTTTTT
>-|-|TRBJ1-5|TRBV7-2
CASSFHGGQNNQPQHF
TGTGCCAGCAGCTTCCACGGGGGCCAAAATAATCAGCCCCAGCATTTT
>TRBD1|many|TRBJ2-5|TRBV18
CASSPRRISGQPKETQYF
TGTGCCAGCTCACCACGGCGTATTTCGGGACAGCCCAAAGAGACCCAGTACTTC
>-|many|TRBJ2-7|TRBV4-3
CASSQEAERRHEQYF
TGCGCCAGCAGCCAAGAGGCCGAGAGGCGGCACGAGCAGTACTTC
>TRBD2|many|TRBJ2-1|TRBV20-1
CSASSGTSGSPVYNEQFF
TGCAGTGCTAGCTCCGGGACTAGCGGGAGCCCCGTATACAATGAGCAGTTCTTC
>TRBD1|-|TRBJ1-2|TRBV3-1
CASSQDRGTVHNYGYTF
TGTGCCAGCAGCCAAGATCGGGGGACAGTACATAACTATGGCTACACCTTC
>-|few|TRBJ1-5|TRBV7-2
CASSLGGEADQPQHF
TGTGCCAGCAGCTTAGGGGGGGAAGCGGATCAGCCCCAGCATTTT
>TRBD1|few|TRBJ2-7|TRBV18
CASSHAGTGTGEQYF
TGTGCCAGCTCTCACGCCGGGACAGGGACCGGCGAGCAGTACTTC
>-|-|TRBJ1-3|TRBV18
CASSPYDATSGNTIYF
TGTGCCAGCTCACCCTACGACGCCACCTCTGGAAACACCATATATTTT
>TRBD2|many|TRBJ2-4|TRBV2
CASSEGTSGGARYF
TGTGCCAGCAGTGAAGGGACTAGCGGGGGGGCCCGATACTTC
>-|-|TRBJ2-5|TRBV27
CASRPHGAGQETQYF
TGTGCCAGCAGACCCCACGGGGCAGGGCAAGAGACCCAGTACTTC
>TRBD2|many|TRBJ2-3|TRBV20-1
CSARPTSGGTDTQYF
TGCAGTGCTAGACCTACTAGCGGAGGCACAGATACGCAGTATTTT
>-|few|TRBJ2-3|TRBV19
CASSIRGLQGLSTDTQYF
TGTGCCAGTAGTATTCGGGGCCTACAGGGCCTGAGCACAGATACGCAGTATTTT
>TRBD2|-|TRBJ2-1|TRBV5-1
CASSSPGGGALNEQFF
TGCGCCAGCAGCTCCCCGGGCGGGGGGGCCCTCAATGAGCAGTTCTTC
>-|-|TRBJ2-7|TRBV19
CASSIRDGSYEQYF
TGTGCCAGTAGTATCCGGGACGGCTCCTACGAGCAGTACTTC
>TRBD1|many|TRBJ2-1|TRBV20-1
CSARGGTGQGNEQFF
TGCAGTGCTAGAGGGGGGACAGGTCAGGGCAATGAGCAGTTCTTC
>-|-|TRBJ1-5|TRBV24-1
CATSDRGDQPQHF
TGTGCCACCAGTGACAGGGGCGATCAGCCCCAGCATTTT
>-|few|TRBJ2-5|TRBV30
CAWGTGLQETQYF
TGTGCCTGGGGCACCGGACTCCAAGAGACCCAGTACTTC
>TRBD1|many|TRBJ1-1|TRBV29-1
CSVGEGAYGTEAFF
TGCAGCGTTGGCGAGGGGGCATACGGGACTGAAGCTTTCTTT
>TRBD1|-|TRBJ2-3|TRBV27
CASRPGQGLGTQYF
TGTGCCAGCCGACCGGGACAGGGGCTCGGTACGCAGTATTTT
>TRBD2|many|TRBJ2-1|TRBV20-1
CSARVPSGGAEEQFF
TGCAGTGCTAGAGTCCCCAGCGGGGGGGCGGAAGAGCAGTTCTTC